The 20 T cell receptor beta chains below come from one sample, sequenced in a study of shared clonotypes between healthy human individuals. Terminally differentiated effector memory CD45RA+ cells were excluded from the naive CD8 cells, which were CD45RO-negative and positively selected for CCR7. Sequencing was performed with immunoSEQ multiplex PCR; in TCRdb, only in-frame clones are kept and a portion is missing. The repertoire consists of approximately 720,000 clones, with around 90% occurring once and the leading ten covering about 24%. The material sequenced was naive CD8+ T cells sorted from blood. The receptors were sampled from a man under 40 in good health.

The chain employs TRBV7-2 and TRBJ2-1; TRBD2 might be the D (5 bases). Trimming took 5 bases from V and 1 from J, leaving 12 bases between them. Germline CDR1 reads SGHTA; CDR2 reads FQGNSA. The CDR3 spans 15 residues. The CDR3 protein is CASSHYSGSYNEQFF. In nucleotides, the CDR3 is TGTGCCAGCAGCCATTATTCGGGATCCTACAATGAGCAGTTCTTC.

The rearrangement links TRBV13 to TRBJ1-4, with D unresolved. The CDR3 is 13 residues long. With 4 bases removed from V and 5 bases from J, the gap between germline ends came to 8 bases. Germline CDR1 and CDR2: PRHDT and FYEKMQ (reference sequence). The CDR3 nucleotides are TGTGCCAGCAGCTCGCAGAAAAATGAAAAACTGTTTTTT. Translated, it gives CASSSQKNEKLFF.

V is TRBV27 and J is TRBJ1-2, with D possibly TRBD1 on 5 matching bases. The V end was cut by 8 bases, the J end by 9 bases, with 16 bases between. This CDR3 contains 12 residues. Per the germline V gene, CDR1 is MNHEY and CDR2 is SMNVEV (reference sequence). CDR3 residues: CASRTGGESYTF. The DNA of the CDR3 is TGTGCCAGCCGAACGGGGGGGGAGAGCTACACCTTC.

This chain links TRBV5-6 with TRBJ2-2, with unresolved D. Trimming took 4 bases from V and 2 from J, leaving 9 bases between them. Germline CDR1 SGHDT, CDR2 YYEEEE. This CDR3 comprises 14 residues. The CDR3 is CASSTWGNTGELFF. CDR3 nucleotide sequence: TGTGCCAGCAGCACGTGGGGAAACACCGGGGAGCTGTTTTTT.

The chain joins TRBV5-8 to TRBJ1-3; D gene unclear. Trimming left V 2 bases short and J 3 bases short, with 12 bases between. This CDR3 region has 15 residues. The germline V gene encodes CDR1 SGHTS and CDR2 YDEGEE. CDR3 DNA: TGTGCCAGCAGCTTCGGTTTCTCTAGTGGAAACACCATATATTTT. This codes for CASSFGFSSGNTIYF.

The V gene is TRBV7-9, the J gene TRBJ1-5; 9 positions match TRBD1. With V trimmed by 5 bases and J by 6 bases, 11 bases remained unmatched. The CDR3 contains 16 residues. Germline V gives CDR1 SEHNR, CDR2 FQNEAQ (reference sequence). The CDR3 DNA is TGTGCCAGCAGCCCCATTTCAACAGGGGGCGGTCAGCCCCAGCATTTT. The encoded protein is CASSPISTGGGQPQHF.

This clone was picked up one time. The CDR3 nucleotides read TGTGCCAGTAGTATCTGGGGAAGCAATCAGCCCCAGCATTTT. Translation: CASSIWGSNQPQHF. The V and J genes are TRBV19 and TRBJ1-5; D remains ambiguous. Between the trimmed V and J ends, which lost 3 bases and 1 base, there was a span of 7 bases. The CDR3 sequence is 14 residues long. Germline CDR1 reads LNHDA; CDR2 reads SQIVND (reference sequence).

The chain has TRBV28 and TRBJ1-1; perhaps TRBD1 as D (6 bases). Per germline, CDR1 MDHEN and CDR2 SYDVKM. Trimming cost V 6 bases and J 1 base, with 18 bases left between them. CDR3 length equals 16 residues. The CDR3 nucleotides read TGTGCCAGCAGCCCGGAACCGGGACAAAGGAACACTGAAGCTTTCTTT. Its protein is CASSPEPGQRNTEAFF.

In this sample, this clone turned up once. The gene calls are TRBV28 and TRBJ2-1; D may be TRBD2 (5 bases). The germline V gene has CDR1 MDHEN and CDR2 SYDVKM. V was pared by 6 bases and J by 7 bases, with 13 bases between. This CDR3 contains 13 residues. The CDR3 bases are TGTGCCAGCAGCTTAGCGCCGCAGAATGAGCAGTTCTTC. Translated, it gives CASSLAPQNEQFF. Full variable domain (missing parts from reference TRBV28 and TRBJ2-1): DVKVTQSSRYLVKRTGEKVFLECVQDMDHENMFWYRQDPGLGLRLIYFSYDVKMKEKGDIPEGYSVSREKKERFSLILESASTNQTSMYLCASSLAPQNEQFFGPGTRLTVL.

CDR3 amino acids: CASTWTVSGANVLTF. CDR3 DNA sequence: TGTGCCAGCACCTGGACCGTCTCTGGGGCCAACGTCCTGACTTTC. The gene calls are TRBV6-6 and TRBJ2-6; D is undetermined. The CDR3 has 15 residues. Germline values: CDR1 MNHNY, CDR2 SVGAGI (reference sequence). V was pared by 7 bases and J by 0 bases, with 10 bases between.

This rearrangement joins TRBV28 to TRBJ2-7; D not resolved. The germline V gene encodes CDR1 MDHEN and CDR2 SYDVKM. Trimming cost V 3 bases and J 5 bases, with 14 bases left between them. CDR3 length: 14 residues. The CDR3, as DNA: TGTGCCAGCAGTTTTCGACTGGACCGGGACGAGCAGTACTTC. Its protein is CASSFRLDRDEQYF.

The chain recombines TRBV7-9 with TRBJ1-1, with 7 bases matching TRBD1. The V segment lost 4 bases and the J segment 0 bases; nucleotides outside the gene matches: 5. The CDR3 is 15 residues long. CDR1 and CDR2 from the germline V gene are SEHNR and FQNEAQ (reference sequence). In nucleotides, the CDR3 is TGTGCCAGCAGCTCGGGACAGCGCTTGAACACTGAAGCTTTCTTT. It yields the protein CASSSGQRLNTEAFF.

In this sample, this clone turned up a few times. This sample also contains other DNA sequences that code for the same CDR3. J is TRBJ1-5 and V is TRBV27; D perhaps matches TRBD1 (6 bases). Trimming shortened V by 6 bases and J by 2 bases, and 11 bases separated the two germline ends. The CDR3 totals 14 residues. CDR1 is MNHEY and CDR2 is SMNVEV in the germline V gene (reference sequence). The CDR3 loop is CASSLNRGNQPQHF. The CDR3 DNA reads TGTGCCAGCAGCCTAAACAGGGGCAATCAGCCCCAGCATTTT.

The chain couples TRBV9 to TRBJ2-7; either TRBD1 or TRBD2 may supply D (5 bases each). The CDR3 runs 15 residues. CDR1 SGDLS and CDR2 YYNGEE come from the germline V gene. V dropped 0 bases and J dropped 5 bases, with 15 bases sitting between them. CDR3 nucleotide sequence: TGTGCCAGCAGCGTAGGTGGGGGAATGAGGGACGAGCAGTACTTC. Translation gives CASSVGGGMRDEQYF.

This clone appeared a few times. The rearrangement uses TRBV6-1 and TRBJ2-1; 10 bases map to TRBD1. The germline CDR1 and CDR2 sequences are MNHNS and SASEGT. This CDR3 has 15 residues. Trimming took 1 base from V and 9 from J; bases not matched to a gene: 6. The CDR3 DNA reads as TGTGCCAGCAGTGAAGAGGGGACAGGGGTAATTGAGCAGTTCTTC. This encodes CASSEEGTGVIEQFF.

V usage is TRBV9 and J usage is TRBJ2-7; D could derive from TRBD1 or TRBD2 (5 bases each). V gave up 2 bases and J gave up 4 bases, with 19 bases separating them. The CDR3 is 16 amino acids. Germline CDR1 is SGDLS and CDR2 is YYNGEE. CDR3 coding DNA: TGTGCCAGCAGCGTTAGGTGGACACTAGTGGGTTACGAGCAGTACTTC. Amino acids: CASSVRWTLVGYEQYF.

The chain joins TRBV9 to TRBJ2-1, with D perhaps matching TRBD2 (6 bases). Per germline, CDR1 SGDLS and CDR2 YYNGEE. Trimming left V 6 bases short and J 4 bases short, with 17 bases between. This CDR3 is 15 amino acids long. DNA for the CDR3: TGTGCCAGCACAGCCGGGGCTAGCGAATACAATGAGCAGTTCTTC. This gives the protein CASTAGASEYNEQFF.

The V call is TRBV14, the J call TRBJ2-1; D uncertain. V dropped 2 bases and J dropped 8 bases, with 16 bases sitting between them. The germline V gene has CDR1 SGHDN and CDR2 FVKESK. This CDR3 is built from 15 residues. The CDR3 loop reads CASSQPSLEGYEQFF. The CDR3 DNA sequence: TGTGCCAGCAGCCAACCGTCCCTCGAAGGGTATGAGCAGTTCTTC.

This sequence joins TRBV27 and TRBJ2-1, with D perhaps matching TRBD1 (5 bases). Looked up from germline, CDR1 is MNHEY and CDR2 is SMNVEV (reference sequence). The length of the CDR3 is 15 residues. Deletions cut 3 bases from V and 4 bases from J, with 13 bases between. The CDR3 sequence: CASSFASRVYNEQFF. DNA of the CDR3: TGTGCCAGCAGTTTTGCGAGCAGGGTGTACAATGAGCAGTTCTTC.

Comment on this clone: This sample also contains other DNA sequences that code for the same CDR3. The chain uses TRBV27 and TRBJ2-5; TRBD1 is a possible D gene (6 bases). The germline V and J ends were trimmed by 1 base and 3 bases, with 9 bases remaining between them. Germline CDR1 is MNHEY and CDR2 is SMNVEV (reference sequence). The length of the CDR3 is 14 residues. The CDR3 region is CASSLLGGEETQYF. The CDR3, as DNA: TGTGCCAGCAGTTTATTAGGGGGAGAAGAGACCCAGTACTTC.